Given below is one T cell receptor beta chain in context. Its antigen is currently unknown. Some clones are missing from TCRdb's copy, which holds only in-frame ones; the method was immunoSEQ multiplex PCR. The table lists roughly 190,000 clones, around 92% of them singletons. V was cut by 1 base and J by 7 bases, with 8 bases left in between. The germline CDR1 and CDR2 sequences are SQVTM and ANQGSEA. The CDR3 is 12 amino acids. These data belong to a study of T cell responses to AZD1222 COVID-19 vaccine. Study information: Second doses that came at about 4 or about 12 weeks were put together. General study results and limits: The donors showed a predominance of white British ancestry and of females, with possible underestimation of clonal diversity. Among spike-specific TCRs, nearly half reportedly target unmutated variant regions. Only a handful of AZD1222 recipients were seropositive at baseline.

The material was peripheral blood, obtained on day 0 of AZD1222 vaccination. V and J are TRBV29-1 and TRBJ2-1; D not certain. This clonotype was obtained from an adult in good health. Written as DNA, the CDR3 is TGCAGCGTTGAAGTGTCGGTTAATGAGCAGTTCTTC. This codes for CSVEVSVNEQFF.